Included here is one T cell receptor beta chain sequence, with context. Its antigen is currently unknown. This record comes from a study of chemoradiotherapy in HPV16-positive cancers. The wider study: Candidate HPV-specific clones and shared TCR motifs came from two HPV16-positive patients.

V lost 2 bases and J lost 8, with 15 bases in between. CDR1 is MNHEY and CDR2 is SVGAGI in the germline V gene. The CDR3 totals 15 residues. Study findings and constraints: Candidate HPV-specific clones and E7-related TCR motifs grew in tumor during treatment. Functional assays defining HPV-specific T cells used only a couple of HPV16-positive patients.

The method was immunoSEQ multiplex PCR; TCRdb's version includes in-frame clones alone and lacks a portion of them. The table shows about 4,800 clones, with 86% occurring only once. J is TRBJ1-4 and V is TRBV6-5; D may be TRBD1 (6 bases). Sequencing was performed on tumor tissue, taken from a patient who underwent chemoradiotherapy. This clonotype was obtained from a human donor with HPV-associated anogenital cancer. CDR3 bases: TGTGCCAGCAGTTACCGAGGGGGAGGTGGGGAAAAACTGTTTTTT. Translating it yields CASSYRGGGGEKLFF.